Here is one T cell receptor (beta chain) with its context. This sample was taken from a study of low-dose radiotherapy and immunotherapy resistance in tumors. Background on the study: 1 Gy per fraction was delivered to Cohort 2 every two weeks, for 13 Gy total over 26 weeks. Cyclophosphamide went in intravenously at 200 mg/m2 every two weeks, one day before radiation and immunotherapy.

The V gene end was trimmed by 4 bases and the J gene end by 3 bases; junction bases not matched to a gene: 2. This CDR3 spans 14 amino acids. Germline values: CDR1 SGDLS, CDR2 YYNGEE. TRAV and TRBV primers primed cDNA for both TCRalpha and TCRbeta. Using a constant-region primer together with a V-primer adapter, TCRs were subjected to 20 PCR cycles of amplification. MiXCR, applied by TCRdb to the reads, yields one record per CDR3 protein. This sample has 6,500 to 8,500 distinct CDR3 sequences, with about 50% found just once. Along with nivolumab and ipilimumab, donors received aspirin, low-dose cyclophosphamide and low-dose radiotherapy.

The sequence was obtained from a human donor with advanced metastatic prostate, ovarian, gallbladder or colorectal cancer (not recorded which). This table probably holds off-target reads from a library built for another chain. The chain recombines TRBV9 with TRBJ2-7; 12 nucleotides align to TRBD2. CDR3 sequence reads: CASSRGLAGYEQYF. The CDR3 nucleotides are TGTGCCAGCAGCAGGGGACTAGCGGGCTACGAGCAGTACTTC.